One sample yielded the 26 T cell receptor beta chains listed below, sequenced in a study of blood T cell repertoires in COVID-19. Assay used: immunoSEQ multiplex PCR; TCRdb lists only in-frame clones, some missing. The profile shows about 200,000 clones, roughly nine tenths of them singletons. Source material: peripheral blood. These receptors were obtained from a woman between 50 and 59 years old with acute or convalescent COVID-19.

The chain recombines TRBV10-3 with TRBJ2-7; 10 bases agree with TRBD1. Matching the DNA end better, TRBJ2-1 makes the J call doubtful. Germline V gene sequence: CDR1 ENHRY, CDR2 SYGVKD. CDR3 length: 15 residues. CDR3 sequence: CAISFGQGEWNEQFF. CDR3 bases: TGTGCCATCAGTTTCGGACAGGGGGAATGGAATGAGCAGTTCTTC.

This chain connects TRBV2 to TRBJ1-2, with 8 bases lining up with TRBD1. CDR1 and CDR2 from the germline V gene are SNHLY and FYNNEI. V was pared by 9 bases and J by 5 bases, with 8 bases of the junction left unmatched. This CDR3 region has 13 residues. The CDR3 sequence: CARRSGQGYGYTF. The CDR3 nucleotides are TGTGCCAGGCGTAGTGGACAGGGATATGGCTACACCTTC.

The chain combines TRBV7-9 with TRBJ2-1, with 7 bases aligning to TRBD2. CDR1 is SEHNR, CDR2 FQNEAQ, per germline (reference sequence). The CDR3 loop spans 15 amino acids. V lost 5 bases and J lost 5; bases outside the gene matches: 9. The DNA for the CDR3 is TGTGCCAGCAGCCCGTCTGGCGGGAGAAACAATGAGCAGTTCTTC. This gives the protein CASSPSGGRNNEQFF.

The gene calls are TRBV7-9 and TRBJ2-5; 7 nucleotides align to TRBD2. The CDR3 sequence is 15 residues long. Germline V CDR1 and CDR2: SEHNR, FQNEAQ (reference sequence). V shed 5 bases, J shed 1 base, and the junction held 7 bases outside the gene matches. The CDR3 nucleotides read TGTGCCAGCAGCCGAGGCAGCGGGGTCCAAGAGACCCAGTACTTC. This sequence encodes CASSRGSGVQETQYF.

The chain carries TRBV3-1 (or the pseudogene TRBV3-2) and TRBJ1-2; 7 nucleotides align to TRBD1. V dropped 2 bases and J dropped 4; count of bases not matched to a gene: 10. The germline CDR1 and CDR2 sequences are LGHDT and YNNKEL (reference sequence). The CDR3 totals 16 residues. CDR3 loop: CASSQLVGGEGYGYTF. CDR3 nucleotide sequence: TGTGCCAGCAGCCAATTGGTAGGGGGCGAGGGCTATGGCTACACCTTC.

This CDR3 reads CASSLPRGQIGFYEQYF. CDR3 nucleotide sequence: TGTGCCAGCAGTCTTCCTAGGGGACAGATTGGATTCTACGAGCAGTACTTC. The rearrangement links TRBV6-2 or TRBV6-3 to TRBJ2-7; 7 bases fit TRBD1. This CDR3 comprises 17 residues. CDR1 and CDR2 (germline): MNHEY, SVGEGT. J lost 3 bases, V lost 5 bases, and 16 bases had no gene match.

In its sample, this clone was seen a few times. The CDR3 spells CASSSGDSPLHF. The CDR3 nucleotides read TGTGCCAGCAGCTCAGGGGACTCACCCCTCCACTTT. The rearrangement joins TRBV7-3 to TRBJ1-6; D perhaps matches TRBD1 (6 bases). CDR1 and CDR2 from the germline V gene are SGHTA and FQGTGA. The CDR3 contains 12 residues. V lost 4 bases, J lost 10 bases, and 8 bases lay in between.

The V call is TRBV19, the J call TRBJ1-6; 8 bases are shared with TRBD1. The trim removed 3 bases at V and 6 bases at J, leaving 7 bases unmatched. This CDR3 has 16 amino acids. In germline, CDR1 is LNHDA, CDR2 SQIVND (reference sequence). DNA of the CDR3: TGTGCCAGTAGTATTGCCAGGGACAGGTTTAATTCACCCCTCCACTTT. Residues: CASSIARDRFNSPLHF.

The chain joins TRBV4-1 to TRBJ1-2; possibly TRBD1 for D (5 bases). Germline loops: CDR1 MGHRA, CDR2 YSYEKL. Trimming removed 2 bases at V and 1 base at J, with 17 bases between. The CDR3 is made up of 17 amino acids. Here the CDR3 DNA reads TGCGCCAGCAGCCAATCGGACAAGGGCCTCTATAACTATGGCTACACCTTC. This sequence encodes CASSQSDKGLYNYGYTF.

The chain combines TRBV30 with TRBJ2-2; possible D gene TRBD1, 5 bases. Germline-derived CDR1 and CDR2 are GTSNPN and SVGIG (reference sequence). This CDR3 comprises 14 residues. The germline V and J ends were trimmed by 1 base and 2 bases, with 8 bases remaining between them. Here the CDR3 DNA reads TGTGCCTGGAGTGGGACAACTAACACCGGGGAGCTGTTTTTT. Translated: CAWSGTTNTGELFF.

The CDR3 coding sequence is TGCGCCAGCAGCCAAGGGACAGATCTGAACACTGAAGCTTTCTTT. Protein product: CASSQGTDLNTEAFF. V gene TRBV4-1 combines with J gene TRBJ1-1; perhaps TRBD1 as D (6 bases). V shed 1 base and J shed 0 bases, with 9 bases lying between them. The CDR3 runs 15 residues. Germline CDR1 and CDR2: MGHRA and YSYEKL.

This sequence joins TRBV5-1 and TRBJ1-1; 10 bases match TRBD1. Trimming at V came to 4 bases and at J to 6 bases, leaving 6 bases not matched to a gene. Germline V gives CDR1 SGHRS, CDR2 YFSETQ. The CDR3 loop spans 14 amino acids. In nucleotides, the CDR3 is TGCGCCAGCAGCGTCCCGGGACAGGGGCCTGAAGCTTTCTTT. It codes for CASSVPGQGPEAFF.

The rearrangement links TRBV20-1 to TRBJ1-1; D might be TRBD1 (5 bases). Deletions cut 3 bases from V and 2 bases from J, with 13 bases between. CDR1 DFQATT and CDR2 SNEGSKA come from the germline V gene (reference sequence). The CDR3 is 14 residues long. DNA of the CDR3: TGCAGTGCTAGTCCGGGACTCAAAAACACTGAAGCTTTCTTT. This translates into CSASPGLKNTEAFF.

The chain joins TRBV18 to TRBJ2-5; weak D call: TRBD2 (6 bases). In germline, CDR1 is KGHSH, CDR2 LQKENI. Trimming shortened V by 8 bases and J by 0 bases, and 10 bases separated the two germline ends. The CDR3 covers 13 residues. CDR3 amino acids: CASGRGNQETQYF. In DNA, the CDR3 is TGTGCCAGCGGTCGGGGGAACCAAGAGACCCAGTACTTC.

This clone was counted ten times or more. CDR3 sequence reads: CASSQDSQGLYEQYF. The CDR3 region has the DNA TGTGCCAGCAGCCAAGACAGCCAGGGGTTATACGAGCAGTACTTC. The rearrangement links TRBV3-1 (or the pseudogene TRBV3-2) to TRBJ2-7, with TRBD1 as a possible D gene (6 bases). The CDR3 is 15 amino acids. V was shortened by 0 bases and J by 4 bases, with 13 bases between the two germline ends. Looked up from germline, CDR1 is LGHDT and CDR2 is YNNKEL (reference sequence).

This chain links TRBV11-1 with TRBJ2-7; 9 nucleotides align to TRBD1. This CDR3 spans 14 amino acids. Germline values: CDR1 SGHAT, CDR2 FQDESV (reference sequence). V was pared by 5 bases and J by 3 bases, with 5 bases of the junction left unmatched. CDR3 loop: CASSRRQGGYEQYF. The CDR3 region has the DNA TGTGCCAGCAGCCGACGACAGGGGGGCTACGAGCAGTACTTC.

This chain connects TRBV5-1 to TRBJ1-2, with TRBD1 as a possible D gene (6 bases). There are 13 residues in the CDR3. V gave up 6 bases and J gave up 3 bases, with 12 bases separating them. The germline gives CDR1 SGHRS, CDR2 YFSETQ. CDR3: CASTRGSDYGYTF. The DNA for the CDR3 is TGCGCCAGCACCAGGGGCTCGGACTATGGCTACACCTTC.

The chain uses TRBV3-1 (or the pseudogene TRBV3-2) and TRBJ1-2; possible D gene TRBD1, 5 bases. Germline V gene data show CDR1 as LGHDT and CDR2 as YNNKEL (reference sequence). The CDR3 length is 13 residues. The V gene lost 4 bases and the J gene lost 5 bases, with 11 bases spanning the gap. DNA of the CDR3: TGTGCCAGCAGCCGGGGCCTTTCATATGGCTACACCTTC. Protein sequence: CASSRGLSYGYTF.

This chain connects TRBV6-2 or TRBV6-3 to TRBJ1-1, with D hard to call. The CDR3 length is 14 residues. The germline V and J ends were trimmed by 4 bases and 0 bases, with 9 bases remaining between them. Germline CDR1 MNHEY, CDR2 SVGEGT. The CDR3 spells CASSLVRLNTEAFF. As DNA, the CDR3 is TGTGCCAGCAGTTTGGTCAGATTGAACACTGAAGCTTTCTTT.

The V gene is TRBV30, the J gene TRBJ2-3; tentative D call: TRBD2 (5 bases). This CDR3 region has 15 residues. Trimming took off 1 base at V and 1 base at J, with 12 bases between the two ends. CDR1 is GTSNPN, CDR2 SVGIG, per germline (reference sequence). The CDR3 protein is CAWSDGRAGTDTQYF. CDR3 DNA: TGTGCCTGGAGTGACGGGCGGGCCGGCACAGATACGCAGTATTTT.

This rearrangement joins TRBV2 to TRBJ2-7; D remains ambiguous. Germline V lookup: CDR1 SNHLY, CDR2 FYNNEI. Trimming took off 10 bases at V and 1 base at J, with 8 bases between the two ends. The CDR3 has 11 residues. The CDR3: CATRWSYEQYF. The CDR3 DNA is TGTGCCACGAGGTGGTCCTACGAGCAGTACTTC.

This chain connects TRBV29-1 to TRBJ1-2, with D possibly matching TRBD1 (5 bases). Germline V gene data show CDR1 as SQVTM and CDR2 as ANQGSEA. V was shortened by 5 bases and J by 2 bases, with 18 bases between the two germline ends. The CDR3 length is 15 residues. CDR3 DNA sequence: TGCAGCGTTAGACACCTCGGGGGGGGAAACTATGGCTACACCTTC. This codes for CSVRHLGGGNYGYTF. The full variable domain, in which reference TRBV29-1 and TRBJ1-2 provide the parts outside the CDR3, is SAVISQKPSRDICQRGTSLTIQCQVDSQVTMMFWYRQQPGQSLTLIATANQGSEATYESGFVIDKFPISRPNLTFSTLTVSNMSPEDSSIYLCSVRHLGGGNYGYTFGSGTRLTVV.

The chain carries TRBV13 and TRBJ1-1, with a weak D call TRBD1 (5 bases). Looked up from germline, CDR1 is PRHDT and CDR2 is FYEKMQ (reference sequence). The CDR3 contains 14 residues. The ends were cut back, 4 bases at V and 5 bases at J, with 14 bases in the middle. CDR3 loop: CASSYDRDYTEAFF. The CDR3 DNA is TGTGCCAGCAGCTATGACAGAGATTATACTGAAGCTTTCTTT.

This rearrangement joins TRBV4-3 to TRBJ2-3; the match to TRBD2 covers 7 bases. CDR3 length: 17 residues. Losses at the gene ends were 1 base for V and 5 bases for J; bases not matched to a gene: 12. Germline CDR1 reads LGHNA; CDR2 reads YSLEER. The CDR3 loop reads CASSQGTSSGSLDTQYF. The DNA for the CDR3 is TGCGCCAGCAGCCAAGGGACCTCTAGCGGCAGCTTAGATACGCAGTATTTT.

This clone was counted once. The chain is built from TRBV29-1 and TRBJ2-1, with 8 bases fitting TRBD2. J was trimmed by 8 bases and V by 1 base; bases with no gene match: 7. This CDR3 comprises 14 residues. Germline values: CDR1 SQVTM, CDR2 ANQGSEA. CDR3: CSVEAGGRVDEQFF. CDR3 DNA sequence: TGCAGCGTTGAAGCGGGAGGGCGGGTGGATGAGCAGTTCTTC.

This clone was observed once. The rearrangement joins TRBV30 to TRBJ1-6, with D maybe TRBD1 (5 bases). Germline-derived CDR1 and CDR2 are GTSNPN and SVGIG (reference sequence). The CDR3 sequence is 11 residues long. CDR3 sequence reads: CAGGVNSPLHF. The CDR3 region has the DNA TGTGCTGGGGGGGTTAATTCACCCCTCCACTTT.